This entry features one T cell receptor (beta chain) sequence. No antigen is known for it. No base quality information exists; no much larger clone differs at one position. The entry originates in a study of cytomegalovirus exposure and HLA in healthy donors (dated by TCRdb to about 2017). Looking at the study overall: An earlier analysis of 587 of the donors reported approximately 280 Gb of sequence data and around 120 million unique TCR beta sequences obtained from roughly 180 million T cells. Besides the first cohort of roughly 640 subjects, a separate validation cohort made up of roughly 120 different subjects was used. An early release covering some 640 HLA-typed donors comprised roughly 300 gigabases of sequencing data and some 79 million unique TCR sequences. In the later analysis, no new phenotypic data were used to find candidate immune exposures; instead, reliance was placed on TCR beta sequences and their occurrence across donors. Of the 300 to 500 genotyped donors, 65% to 90% were placed in the genetic ancestry cluster associated with self-reported Caucasian donors. To predict cytomegalovirus infection status, the study brought together high-throughput TCR immunosequencing, statistical association of individual TCRs with disease status, and machine learning. A later genetic analysis took genome-wide SNP genotypes for about 65% of the 666 donors and used that subset as a discovery cohort. Donor age, sex, ethnicity and CMV serostatus were collected together with the repertoire data. Every repertoire in the discovery cohort had been generated on one and the same sequencing platform. Typing coverage differed by locus: A, B, C, DRB1 and DQB1 were typed in roughly 629-630 donors, DQA1 in about 500, DPA1 in 600 to 610, and DPB1 in 400 to 480. A later analysis re-examined previously published TCR beta repertoires from 500 to 700 donors and added high-resolution HLA genotyping to investigate patterns of TCR occurrence. An earlier analysis of some 600 of the donors applied high-throughput TCR beta sequencing to assess whether each TCR beta V gene segment acted as functional or pseudogenic. Using immunosequencing, the study profiled T cell repertoires from roughly 650 subjects and related those repertoires to cytomegalovirus serostatus. The study aimed to test whether cataloging public T cell receptors could reveal signatures of past pathogen exposure. A handful of DR-DQ haplotypes were treated as single units for association and clustering because of strong linkage in the cohort. On average, roughly 250,000 unique TCR beta nucleotide sequences were sequenced per donor among some 430 genotyped donors of the cohort, with roughly a sixth of those sequences being non-productive. Both class I and class II loci were covered by HLA typing, at four-digit resolution.

In total, approximately 690 healthy bone marrow donors made up the cohort. At the time of sampling, all cohort members were nominally healthy, though unrecorded immune exposures were likely present. The donor tested CMV seronegative, placing the donor among the 350 or so seronegative members of the cohort. A peripheral blood sample was collected from each donor, and TCR beta sequencing was performed on peripheral blood mononuclear cells. Genomic DNA was extracted from the blood cell samples with the Qiagen DNeasy Blood Extraction Kit. The CDR3 numbers 15 residues from cysteine through phenylalanine. This entry keeps only the CDR3 DNA: 45 bases, framed from base 1. CDR1 and CDR2 were assigned from the germline V gene as MGHRA and YSYEKL. Between the V and J ends, shortened by 3 bases and 8 bases respectively, the junction contains 19 bases. Study-level results and caveats: Some IMGT-functional V segments, including TRBV6-2 and TRBV6-3, could not be distinguished by the 87-base-pair reads and were therefore excluded. In this cohort, only TCR beta chains were sequenced, and detectable features were limited by the absence of alpha or paired-chain data. An earlier analysis of approximately 600 of the donors showed that most TCR beta V segments appeared in productive rearrangements either about 87% or about 30% of the time, which broadly matched IMGT annotations. The study gave a list of more than 150 TCR beta chains associated with cytomegalovirus. A later analysis found that most CMV-associated TCR beta chains appeared HLA-restricted, with HLA associations seemingly driven largely by CMV exposure. In vitro tests confirmed that three of the cytomegalovirus-associated TCR beta chains recognize cytomegalovirus antigens. In a later analysis, HLA-associated TCR beta chains showed more clonal expansion and lower generation probabilities than non-associated chains that were equally common. For the cohort, immune exposure information was limited to CMV serostatus. A further reported finding was that TCR beta sequences accurately predicted the HLA-A and HLA-B alleles for most subjects in the first cohort. Because counts were too low, about 15 rarely observed V segments, including chromosome 9 orphons, were left out of the earlier analysis of approximately 580 of the donors. Roughly uniform sequencing depth across donors was assumed in presence/absence analyses, although this assumption may not hold. In a later analysis, TCR association rates were found to vary across HLA loci, with the most associated TCRs seen for DRB1 alleles and the fewest for HLA-C alleles. Several of the top co-occurrence clusters appeared to be linked to parvovirus B19, influenza, CMV and Epstein-Barr virus, according to a later analysis. A later analysis associated 15,000 to 20,000 TCR beta sequences with specific HLA alleles at a false discovery rate of 0.05. An association between a missense DCLRE1C variant and V-gene and J-gene trimming of TCR beta chains was found in a later genetic analysis and replicated in an independent cohort. A later genetic analysis reported fewer N-insertions in productive TCRs among donors in an Asian-associated ancestry cluster than the approximately 670-donor mean. The classifier was reported to diagnose cytomegalovirus status with high specificity and sensitivity in both the original and validation cohorts. Correlated functional status among segregating V segments might be attributable to linkage disequilibrium, but an unknown experimental factor could not be ruled out. The authors suggested that the approach could potentially be generalized to other disease states and immunological phenotypes. Because some donors lacked HLA typing at each locus, the association tests relied only on the typed subset. Most TCR sequences were observed very rarely across donors, whereas some public TCRs were present in many individuals. When HLA alleles, especially DR and DQ, strongly co-occurred, attributing TCR associations to individual alleles was difficult. The sequencing pipeline was judged likely to have produced a cluster of highly shared sequence variants as a technical artifact.

The library came from the immunoSEQ multiplex PCR assay. For the multiplex PCR, a mixture combining 60 forward primers for TCR Vbeta segments and 13 reverse primers for TCR Jbeta segments was used. A multiplex PCR assay on genomic DNA amplified the CDR3 region of rearranged TCR beta genes. The amplified TCR beta libraries were sequenced on the Illumina HiSeq System as 87-base-pair reads. The authors' pipeline ran thus. In a later analysis, some 80 million unique TCR beta chains were counted across the 666 repertoires, and roughly 11 million of these chains were shared by at least two donors. Raw reads were error-corrected and collapsed into unique sequences by a nearest-neighbor algorithm in which closely related sequences were merged to remove PCR and sequencing errors. CDR3 sequences were aligned to IMGT reference sequences to assign V, D and J gene segments. For a sequence to be retained, a match of at least six nucleotides was required to both a V gene segment and a J gene segment. A rearrangement was called productive if the CDR3 had no stop codons and remained in frame with V and J, and every other rearrangement was called non-productive. Following IMGT convention, CDR3 was defined as the stretch from the second conserved V-encoded cysteine to the conserved J-encoded phenylalanine. The earlier analysis of about 570 of the donors excluded any sequence lacking an unambiguous match to a single V gene segment. An earlier analysis of 500 to 600 of the donors classified V segments as functional when productive rearrangements were above 56.7% and as segregating when the standard deviation between donors was above 5%. A statistical classification framework was built for diagnosing cytomegalovirus status from the catalog of TCR beta chain sequences. In a later analysis, V and J genes were assigned by comparing TCR nucleotide sequences against IMGT/GENE-DB human TR gene sequences. A later analysis assigned CDR3 sequences and most-parsimonious VDJ recombination scenarios with the TCRdist pipeline. In a later analysis, each TCR beta chain was defined by its CDR3 amino acid sequence together with its V-gene family, and reads lacking a unique V-gene family were excluded. To address suspected cross-contamination and a sequencing artifact, a later analysis removed several hundred highly shared, low-generation-probability nucleotide sequences. For each public chain, a later analysis derived a clonal expansion index from normalized ranks of inferred template counts within each repertoire. In a later analysis, generation probabilities were computed with a VDJ recombination model fitted to out-of-frame rearrangements, and the resulting probabilities were checked against IGoR. A later analysis scored TCR-TCR, TCR-HLA and TCR-CMV co-occurrence with hypergeometric tests, applying a repertoire-size bias correction to TCR pairs. In a later analysis, false discovery rates were estimated by permuting HLA or CMV assignments 20 times. In a later analysis, co-occurring TCRs were grouped using DBSCAN, with TCRdist sequence similarity added in when clustering inside HLA-allele-positive subsets. Repertoires with fewer than 30,000 or more than 120,000 public chains, plus five repertoires with anomalous nucleotide sharing, were excluded from co-occurrence clustering. TCRdb obtained this table from immuneACCESS and retained in-frame rearrangements with V and J assigned. These tables miss some clones; where compared with another copy, unresolved V genes account for less than half of the shortfall, and the remainder is unexplained. V and J calls and clone size are given by that table; D and trimming were obtained from the DNA. Here the sample has approximately 70,000 clones; about 80% occur a single time. Together, the top ten hold approximately 6.3% of the sample.

This receptor was obtained from a man in his forties or fifties in good health and CMV-seronegative. The material sequenced was PBMCs. The chain is encoded by TRBV4-1 joined to TRBJ1-2, and TRBD1 may be the D gene, going by 6 matching bases. The DNA is TGCGCCAGCAGCCAGACAGGACTCGGGAGGGCGGGCTACACCTTC. This translates into CASSQTGLGRAGYTF.